Below, 18 T cell receptor beta chains from the same sample are listed, as sequenced in a study of Ad26.COV2.S vaccination and SARS-CoV-2 variants. The repertoire was sequenced with immunoSEQ multiplex PCR; TCRdb's copy has only in-frame clones and lacks some. The profile covers roughly 380,000 clones, with roughly 87% appearing a single time and about 3% taken by the ten largest. As for treatment: roughly 19 received Ad26.COV2.S at low or high dose, single or two shots; about 5 received placebo; per-sample allocation not given. Sampling occurred on day 63 after the first vaccine or placebo injection. The sample here was peripheral blood, taken in a trial of Ad26.COV2.S vaccine versus placebo. The receptors shown here come from a person aged 18-60 years who received the Ad26.COV2.S COVID-19 vaccine or a placebo.

CDR3 DNA sequence: TGTGCCATCAGTGAGTATCTGGTTAGCACAGATACGCAGTATTTT. This translates into CAISEYLVSTDTQYF. The J gene is TRBJ2-3, the V gene TRBV10-3; D is ambiguous. This CDR3 is 15 amino acids long. Germline V lookup: CDR1 ENHRY, CDR2 SYGVKD. Trimming removed 1 base at V and 0 bases at J, with 8 bases between.

The CDR3 spells CASSPDGNIQYF. CDR3 sequence (DNA): TGTGCCAGCAGCCCAGATGGCAACATTCAGTACTTC. The J gene is TRBJ2-4, the V gene TRBV7-3; no clear D. Germline V lookup: CDR1 SGHTA, CDR2 FQGTGA. This CDR3 contains 12 residues. Trimming took off 5 bases at V and 7 bases at J, with 9 bases between the two ends.

This clone was detected ten times or more. In the same sample, other DNA sequences code for this CDR3. The rearrangement joins TRBV19 to TRBJ1-2; 10 positions match TRBD1. J lost 8 bases, V lost 2 bases, and 5 bases had no gene match. Germline values: CDR1 LNHDA, CDR2 SQIVND (reference sequence). The CDR3 has 14 amino acids. The CDR3 nucleotides read TGTGCCAGTAGTATAAGGGGACAGGGGAACGGCTACACCTTC. Its translation is CASSIRGQGNGYTF.

This clone was detected only a few times. The chain links TRBV7-3 to TRBJ1-6; TRBD1 matches at 8 bases. Germline V gene data show CDR1 as SGHTA and CDR2 as FQGTGA. V shed 5 bases and J 7 bases; nucleotides not matched to a gene: 4. This CDR3 has 14 residues. The chain's CDR3 is CASSQGAQNSPLHF. As DNA, the CDR3 is TGTGCCAGCAGCCAGGGGGCACAGAATTCACCCCTCCACTTT.

The genes are TRBV30 and TRBJ2-7; tentatively, D is TRBD2 (5 bases). CDR3 size: 12 residues. V lost 4 bases and J lost 2, with 9 bases in between. The germline CDR1 and CDR2 sequences are GTSNPN and SVGIG (reference sequence). The CDR3 bases are TGTGCCTGGAACTCGGGAACCTACGAGCAGTACTTC. It codes for CAWNSGTYEQYF.

This clone was seen a handful of times. The genes are TRBV3-1 (or the pseudogene TRBV3-2) and TRBJ1-2, with TRBD1 identical over 10 bases. With 4 bases clipped from V and 6 bases from J, the junction kept 2 bases outside the gene matches. Germline CDR1 and CDR2: LGHDT and YNNKEL (reference sequence). The CDR3 is 13 amino acids. The CDR3 coding sequence is TGTGCCAGCAGCCCTGACAGGGGGCATGGCTACACCTTC. Encoded protein: CASSPDRGHGYTF.

V is TRBV5-6 and J is TRBJ1-5; D unclear. CDR1 is SGHDT, CDR2 YYEEEE, per germline. Trimming shortened V by 0 bases and J by 2 bases, and 9 bases separated the two germline ends. CDR3 length: 15 residues. This CDR3 is CASSLASIGNQPQHF. CDR3 nucleotide sequence: TGTGCCAGCAGCTTGGCCAGTATTGGCAATCAGCCCCAGCATTTT.

The chain uses TRBV9 and TRBJ2-3; D is perhaps TRBD1 (6 bases). Germline V gene lookup returns CDR1 SGDLS and CDR2 YYNGEE. Trimming pared 1 base from V and 1 base from J, leaving 19 bases between. The CDR3 consists of 18 residues. The CDR3 sequence: CASSVSGAGLVGTDTQYF. As DNA, the CDR3 is TGTGCCAGCAGCGTATCAGGGGCTGGATTAGTTGGCACAGATACGCAGTATTTT.

The chain combines TRBV7-3 with TRBJ2-3; 11 nucleotides line up with TRBD2. Germline V gives CDR1 SGHTA, CDR2 FQGTGA. This CDR3 region has 15 residues. V was clipped by 2 bases and J by 5 bases; unmatched bases: 3. CDR3 nucleotides: TGTGCCAGCAGCTTAGGACTAGCGGGTGTAGATACGCAGTATTTT. Translated: CASSLGLAGVDTQYF.

V and J are TRBV6-5 and TRBJ1-2; the D is unclear. Germline V gene sequence: CDR1 MNHEY, CDR2 SVGAGI. V shed 2 bases and J shed 2 bases, with 6 bases lying between them. This CDR3 comprises 13 residues. The CDR3 coding sequence is TGTGCCAGCAGTTACGGGATGAACTATGGCTACACCTTC. This encodes CASSYGMNYGYTF.

The V call is TRBV4-1, the J call TRBJ2-5; 7 bases are a match to TRBD2. Germline lookup yields CDR1 MGHRA and CDR2 YSYEKL. J lost 4 bases, V lost 0 bases, and 5 bases had no gene match. This CDR3 comprises 15 residues. CDR3 nucleotides: TGCGCCAGCAGCCAAGAAAAAGCGGGGCTAGAGACCCAGTACTTC. This codes for CASSQEKAGLETQYF.

This rearrangement joins TRBV19 to TRBJ1-2; 7 bases line up with TRBD1. V lost 6 bases, J lost 4 bases, and 8 bases stayed unmatched. The germline gives CDR1 LNHDA, CDR2 SQIVND (reference sequence). The CDR3 has 14 residues. The chain's CDR3 is CASRRRGQGYGYTF. The CDR3 bases are TGTGCCAGTAGAAGAAGGGGGCAAGGCTATGGCTACACCTTC.

This chain links TRBV3-1 (or the pseudogene TRBV3-2) with TRBJ2-7, with D possibly being TRBD1 (5 bases). The CDR3 loop spans 16 amino acids. Germline V lookup: CDR1 LGHDT, CDR2 YNNKEL (reference sequence). V shed 5 bases and J shed 4 bases, with 21 bases lying between them. CDR3 sequence: CASSDMAIQSGYEQYF. The CDR3 DNA sequence: TGTGCCAGCAGCGATATGGCCATTCAATCAGGGTACGAGCAGTACTTC.

To note about this clone: The sample carries other DNA sequences with the same CDR3. The rearrangement joins TRBV7-9 to TRBJ1-1; D is uncertain. This CDR3 region has 13 residues. The V gene lost 1 base and the J gene lost 0 bases, with 3 bases spanning the gap. Per germline, CDR1 SEHNR and CDR2 FQNEAQ (reference sequence). In DNA, the CDR3 is TGTGCCAGCAGCTTAGGCATGAACACTGAAGCTTTCTTT. It codes for CASSLGMNTEAFF.

CDR3 residues: CASSQDPGPGETQYF. The CDR3 DNA is TGCGCCAGCAGCCAAGATCCGGGGCCGGGGGAGACCCAGTACTTC. The J gene is TRBJ2-5, the V gene TRBV4-1, with D perhaps being TRBD1 or TRBD2 (5 bases each). The V gene's germline CDR1 is MGHRA and CDR2 YSYEKL. CDR3 length: 15 amino acids. Trimming cost V 0 bases and J 5 bases, with 13 bases left between them.

V gene TRBV5-1 combines with J gene TRBJ2-5; TRBD1 aligns across 8 bases. There are 15 residues in the CDR3. The junction had 7 bases not matched to a gene; V was cut back by 4 bases and J by 2 bases. The germline V gene has CDR1 SGHRS and CDR2 YFSETQ. CDR3 protein: CASSIGQGPQETQYF. DNA for the CDR3: TGCGCCAGCAGCATAGGACAGGGCCCTCAAGAGACCCAGTACTTC.

The chain carries TRBV7-9 and TRBJ2-5, with TRBD1 identical over 7 bases. Germline V gene sequence: CDR1 SEHNR, CDR2 FQNEAQ (reference sequence). The junction had 2 bases not matched to a gene; V was cut back by 1 base and J by 0 bases. The CDR3 extends over 15 amino acids. CDR3 sequence reads: CASSLETGDQETQYF. The CDR3 region has the DNA TGTGCCAGCAGCTTAGAAACAGGGGACCAAGAGACCCAGTACTTC.

The chain combines TRBV18 with TRBJ2-7; D is possibly TRBD1 (5 bases). Germline-derived CDR1 and CDR2 are KGHSH and LQKENI. The CDR3 is made up of 14 amino acids. V was trimmed by 3 bases and J by 5 bases, leaving 14 bases between them. CDR3 region: CASSPLQGINEQYF. The CDR3 DNA sequence: TGTGCCAGCTCACCGTTGCAGGGTATCAACGAGCAGTACTTC.